Listed here is a single TCR beta chain. These data belong to a study of blood T cell repertoires in COVID-19. Per the study methods: Amplification of reference gene primers provided the estimated nucleated cell counts. Data came from immunoSEQ multiplex PCR; TCRdb stores just in-frame clones and leaves some out. Clone size and V and J calls were adopted from that table, with D and trimming inferred from the DNA. Counted here are roughly 400,000 clones, about 88% occurring once; the ten biggest clones make up around 1.5%. Sequencing was carried out using PBMCs or T cells enriched from blood (not recorded which). The receptor was isolated from a woman younger than 35 who had been exposed to COVID-19.

The CDR3 is CASSLVLRGGWDEQFF. The CDR3 bases are TGTGCCAGCAGCTTAGTCTTGCGGGGGGGCTGGGATGAGCAGTTCTTC. The J gene is TRBJ2-1, the V gene TRBV7-2; 9 bases line up with TRBD2. CDR1 is SGHTA, CDR2 FQGNSA, per germline. The J segment lost 8 bases and the V segment lost 1 base, leaving 9 bases of the junction unmatched. The CDR3 is made up of 16 amino acids.